Each of the 24 T cell receptor beta chains below was sequenced from the same sample in a study of cytomegalovirus exposure and HLA in healthy donors. Sequenced by immunoSEQ multiplex PCR; TCRdb stores in-frame clones only, minus some. The data show around 180,000 clones, roughly 84% seen once. What was sequenced was PBMCs. Receptor source: a man between 18 and 35 years old in good health and CMV-seropositive.

The chain employs TRBV7-9 and TRBJ2-1; D is possibly TRBD2 (6 bases). V was shortened by 3 bases and J by 12 bases, with 15 bases between the two germline ends. Germline V gene sequence: CDR1 SEHNR, CDR2 FQNEAQ (reference sequence). The length of the CDR3 is 13 residues. The CDR3 is CASSFAGGDGQFF. DNA for the CDR3: TGTGCCAGCAGCTTCGCCGGCGGGGACGGGCAGTTCTTC.

The rearrangement joins TRBV9 to TRBJ2-5, with TRBD1 identical over 7 bases. Germline V gene lookup returns CDR1 SGDLS and CDR2 YYNGEE. Losses at the gene ends were 6 bases for V and 0 bases for J; bases not matched to a gene: 5. The CDR3 has 14 amino acids. The CDR3 coding sequence is TGTGCCAGCAACGAGGGACAGAACCAAGAGACCCAGTACTTC. Residues: CASNEGQNQETQYF.

The rearrangement uses TRBV10-3 and TRBJ2-2, with D unclear. CDR3 length: 13 amino acids. Trimming removed 4 bases from V and 3 bases from J, with 6 bases in between. Germline loops: CDR1 ENHRY, CDR2 SYGVKD. DNA for the CDR3: TGTGCCATCAGTGCTCTCGACACCGGGGAGCTGTTTTTT. The encoded protein is CAISALDTGELFF.

This chain connects TRBV19 to TRBJ1-5; no clear D gene. Trimming took 4 bases from V and 0 from J, leaving 10 bases between them. Germline loops: CDR1 LNHDA, CDR2 SQIVND (reference sequence). The CDR3 loop spans 15 amino acids. The CDR3 region is CASSSSLYSNQPQHF. Written as DNA, the CDR3 is TGTGCCAGTAGTAGTAGCCTCTATAGCAATCAGCCCCAGCATTTT. Together with reference TRBV19 and TRBJ1-5, the CDR3 gives the full variable domain: DGGITQSPKYLFRKEGQNVTLSCEQNLNHDAMYWYRQDPGQGLRLIYYSQIVNDFQKGDIAEGYSVSREKKESFPLTVTSAQKNPTAFYLCASSSSLYSNQPQHFGDGTRLSIL.

The chain is built from TRBV4-1 and TRBJ1-4; D is undetermined. Germline CDR1 MGHRA, CDR2 YSYEKL. CDR3 length: 14 residues. V was clipped by 0 bases and J by 8 bases, with 10 bases between them. DNA for the CDR3: TGCGCCAGCAGCCAAGATCAGGTCAGGGAAAAACTGTTTTTT. Translated: CASSQDQVREKLFF.

This chain links TRBV9 with TRBJ1-2; maybe TRBD1 (5 bases). The germline gives CDR1 SGDLS, CDR2 YYNGEE. The CDR3 is 13 residues long. Trimming shortened V by 4 bases and J by 2 bases, and 9 bases separated the two germline ends. CDR3 sequence reads: CASSPRGNYGYTF. Written as DNA, the CDR3 is TGTGCCAGCAGCCCAAGGGGAAACTATGGCTACACCTTC.

The genes are TRBV5-4 and TRBJ2-1; TRBD2 agrees at 14 bases. The CDR3 has 19 amino acids. From germline, CDR1 is SGHNT and CDR2 YYREEE (reference sequence). Trimming at V came to 5 bases and at J to 6 bases, leaving 16 bases not matched to a gene. This CDR3 is CASREAGTSGSRASNEQFF. The CDR3 DNA reads as TGTGCCAGCAGAGAAGCCGGGACTAGCGGGAGTCGAGCGAGCAATGAGCAGTTCTTC. Variable domain in full (rest from reference TRBV5-4 and TRBJ2-1): ETGVTQSPTHLIKTRGQQVTLRCSSQSGHNTVSWYQQALGQGPQFIFQYYREEENGRGNFPPRFSGLQFPNYSSELNVNALELDDSALYLCASREAGTSGSRASNEQFFGPGTRLTVL.

The chain joins TRBV6-6 to TRBJ1-2; weak D call: TRBD1 (6 bases). Trimming cost V 2 bases and J 7 bases, with 17 bases left between them. The CDR3 runs to 15 residues. CDR1 is MNHNY, CDR2 SVGAGI, per germline (reference sequence). The CDR3 DNA sequence: TGTGCCAGCAGTTACCCCCCCGGCAGGGGTGGTGGCTACACCTTC. It translates to CASSYPPGRGGGYTF.

The chain links TRBV4-2 to TRBJ2-3, with TRBD2 matching over 7 bases. This CDR3 region has 15 residues. CDR1 and CDR2 from the germline V gene are LGHNA and YNFKEQ. V lost 4 bases to trimming and J lost 3 bases; unmatched junction nucleotides: 7. CDR3 loop: CASSRNRGRTDTQYF. The CDR3 DNA is TGTGCCAGCAGCCGGAATCGCGGGAGAACAGATACGCAGTATTTT.

The genes are TRBV14 and TRBJ1-1; D remains ambiguous. The CDR3 loop spans 13 amino acids. Germline CDR1 is SGHDN and CDR2 is FVKESK. V gave up 1 base and J gave up 6 bases, with 9 bases separating them. The CDR3 protein is CASSQAGSAEAFF. CDR3 bases: TGTGCCAGCAGCCAAGCGGGGAGCGCTGAAGCTTTCTTT.

The V and J genes are TRBV19 and TRBJ1-3; 10 bases match TRBD1. The ends lost 7 bases at V and 2 bases at J; junction bases unmatched: 5. CDR3 length: 15 residues. Germline V gene lookup returns CDR1 LNHDA and CDR2 SQIVND (reference sequence). The CDR3 here is CASIHDRGPGNTIYF. In nucleotides, the CDR3 is TGTGCCAGTATCCACGACAGGGGGCCTGGAAACACCATATATTTT.

In nucleotides, the CDR3 is TGTGCCAGCAGCCCAACTAGCGGGGCGCGCTACGAGCAGTACTTC. It translates to CASSPTSGARYEQYF. This chain joins TRBV5-6 and TRBJ2-7; 10 bases align to TRBD2. The V segment lost 4 bases and the J segment 3 bases; nucleotides outside the gene matches: 7. Germline CDR1 is SGHDT and CDR2 is YYEEEE. This CDR3 contains 15 residues. Based on the CDR3 plus reference TRBV5-6 and TRBJ2-7, the full variable domain is DAGVTQSPTHLIKTRGQQVTLRCSPKSGHDTVSWYQQALGQGPQFIFQYYEEEERQRGNFPDRFSGHQFPNYSSELNVNALLLGDSALYLCASSPTSGARYEQYFGPGTRLTVT.

This clone was seen a handful of times. The J gene is TRBJ2-5, the V gene TRBV30; tentatively, D is TRBD2 (5 bases). The CDR3 covers 12 residues. Germline CDR1 and CDR2: GTSNPN and SVGIG (reference sequence). V lost 1 base and J 5 bases, leaving 8 bases between the germline ends. The chain's CDR3 is CAWSGRGETQYF. The CDR3, as DNA: TGTGCCTGGAGTGGTCGCGGGGAGACCCAGTACTTC.

Regarding this clone: Relative to the germline gene, one junction end is altered; a read error may explain this. This chain joins TRBV7-2 and TRBJ2-5, with 7 bases identical to TRBD1. Germline loops: CDR1 SGHTA, CDR2 FQGNSA. This CDR3 contains 15 residues. The CDR3 spells CASSLAGGSQETQYF. For the CDR3, the DNA is TGTGCCAGCAGCCTAGCAGGGGGATCCCAAGAGACCCAGTACTTC.

The rearrangement joins TRBV7-2 to TRBJ1-2, with D possibly being TRBD1 (5 bases). V shed 7 bases and J shed 7 bases, with 16 bases lying between them. Germline V gene data show CDR1 as SGHTA and CDR2 as FQGNSA. The length of the CDR3 is 13 residues. The CDR3 protein is CASTPRALSGYTF. As DNA, the CDR3 is TGTGCCAGCACTCCCAGGGCGTTAAGTGGCTACACCTTC.

The CDR3 nucleotides read TGTGCCAGCACCAAGGCTCTAGCGGGGTTCACCGGGGAGCTGTTTTTT. Its translation is CASTKALAGFTGELFF. The genes are TRBV27 and TRBJ2-2; TRBD2 matches 9 bases. Germline CDR1 is MNHEY and CDR2 is SMNVEV (reference sequence). With 7 bases clipped from V and 4 bases from J, the junction kept 10 bases outside the gene matches. CDR3 length: 16 residues.

The rearrangement uses TRBV7-2 and TRBJ1-2; D ambiguous. CDR1 and CDR2 (germline): SGHTA, FQGNSA. The CDR3 has 15 amino acids. Trimming removed 0 bases at V and 6 bases at J, with 14 bases between. This chain's CDR3 is CASSLALNPGDGYTF. The CDR3 DNA follows: TGTGCCAGCAGCTTAGCGTTGAATCCCGGGGATGGCTACACCTTC. The full variable domain, with the rest looked up from reference TRBV7-2 and TRBJ1-2, is GAGVSQSPSNKVTEKGKDVELRCDPISGHTALYWYRQSLGQGLEFLIYFQGNSAPDKSGLPSDRFSAERTGGSVSTLTIQRTQQEDSAVYLCASSLALNPGDGYTFGSGTRLTVV.

This clone has more than one count but fewer than ten. The chain combines TRBV11-2 with TRBJ2-1; 10 bases map to TRBD2. V was clipped by 5 bases and J by 3 bases; unmatched bases: 4. Germline V gene lookup returns CDR1 SGHAT and CDR2 FQNNGV. The CDR3 totals 15 residues. The CDR3, as DNA: TGTGCCAGCAGCCCCGGGACTAGCGACTACAATGAGCAGTTCTTC. Translation gives CASSPGTSDYNEQFF.

The V and J genes are TRBV2 and TRBJ2-7; weak D call: TRBD1 (6 bases). This CDR3 region has 14 residues. CDR1 and CDR2 (germline): SNHLY, FYNNEI. V lost 5 bases, J lost 5 bases, and 16 bases lay in between. Here the CDR3 DNA reads TGTGCCAGCAGTCCTGACAGGCACACCAACGAGCAGTACTTC. Protein sequence: CASSPDRHTNEQYF. The whole variable domain, remainder taken from reference TRBV2 and TRBJ2-7, is EPEVTQTPSHQVTQMGQEVILRCVPISNHLYFYWYRQILGQKVEFLVSFYNNEISEKSEIFDDQFSVERPDGSNFTLKIRSTKLEDSAMYFCASSPDRHTNEQYFGPGTRLTVT.

This chain connects TRBV5-4 to TRBJ1-2, with 9 bases that match TRBD1. Losses at the gene ends were 4 bases for V and 4 bases for J; bases not matched to a gene: 8. The CDR3 consists of 15 residues. In germline, CDR1 is SGHNT, CDR2 YYREEE (reference sequence). The CDR3 nucleotides read TGTGCCAGCAGCCCGTGGGACAGGGCCCTCTATGGCTACACCTTC. This gives the protein CASSPWDRALYGYTF. Full variable domain (rest looked up from reference TRBV5-4 and TRBJ1-2): ETGVTQSPTHLIKTRGQQVTLRCSSQSGHNTVSWYQQALGQGPQFIFQYYREEENGRGNFPPRFSGLQFPNYSSELNVNALELDDSALYLCASSPWDRALYGYTFGSGTRLTVV.

The chain has TRBV4-3 and TRBJ2-1; 9 bases agree with TRBD2. The trim removed 1 base at V and 7 bases at J, leaving 5 bases unmatched. This CDR3 spans 15 amino acids. CDR1 is LGHNA and CDR2 is YSLEER in the germline V gene. Here the CDR3 DNA reads TGCGCCAGCAGCCAAGTGACGAGCGGGGGGAATGAGCAGTTCTTC. As protein: CASSQVTSGGNEQFF.

This clone was counted between two and nine times. The genes are TRBV30 and TRBJ1-5; a weak D match, TRBD1 (6 bases). Trimming removed 3 bases from V and 4 bases from J, with 13 bases in between. The CDR3 has 14 amino acids. Germline CDR1 GTSNPN, CDR2 SVGIG (reference sequence). In DNA, the CDR3 is TGTGCCTGGAGCACAGGGTGGGGTAATCAGCCCCAGCATTTT. Its translation is CAWSTGWGNQPQHF.

V usage is TRBV19 and J usage is TRBJ2-7; possibly TRBD2 for D (7 bases). The CDR3 consists of 14 residues. The V end was cut by 5 bases, the J end by 5 bases, with 16 bases between. CDR1 and CDR2 from the germline V gene are LNHDA and SQIVND (reference sequence). CDR3 residues: CASSPRTGGHEQYF. CDR3 nucleotides: TGTGCCAGTAGTCCGAGGACGGGGGGCCACGAGCAGTACTTC.

The chain carries TRBV13 and TRBJ2-1; 10 positions match TRBD2. After removal of 0 bases from V and 6 bases from J, the junction contained 8 bases not matched to a gene. CDR1 is PRHDT and CDR2 is FYEKMQ in the germline V gene (reference sequence). The CDR3 has 17 amino acids. CDR3 protein: CASSLGLTTSGPNEQFF. The DNA of the CDR3 is TGTGCCAGCAGCTTAGGCCTCACGACTAGCGGGCCCAATGAGCAGTTCTTC.